This T cell receptor beta chain comes out of a study of graft-versus-host responses after intestinal transplantation. Study-level background: Recipients had transplants, and these were multivisceral, liver-intestinal, or isolated intestinal. Uniformly, recipients were administered anti-thymocyte globulin induction with subsequent tacrolimus and steroids for 3 to 4 years.

Intraepithelial and lamina propria lymphocytes were isolated from graft specimens. Clones were sequenced by immunoSEQ multiplex PCR, and TCRdb holds only the in-frame ones, with some missing. The sample carries 25,000 to 30,000 clones, around 83% recorded once. The sample consisted of ileum tissue, taken 98 days after intestinal transplantation. This TCR was recovered from a human patient who received an intestinal transplant, so some T cells may come from the graft donor.

DNA for the CDR3: TGTGCCAGCAGTGGACGGGGGGAGGAGACCCAGTACTTC. Translation gives CASSGRGEETQYF. The rearrangement links TRBV5-4 to TRBJ2-5; 7 bases are a match to TRBD2. The V gene's germline CDR1 is SGHNT and CDR2 YYREEE (reference sequence). Losses at the gene ends were 5 bases for V and 5 bases for J; bases not matched to a gene: 6. CDR3 length: 13 amino acids.